The 15 T cell receptor beta chains below all came from one sample that was sequenced in a study of T cell responses to AZD1222 COVID-19 vaccine. This table comes from immunoSEQ multiplex PCR, and its TCRdb copy is limited to in-frame clones, with some not included. Of some 130,000 clones listed, less than 90% are singletons. This sample comprised peripheral blood, obtained on day 0 of AZD1222 vaccination. These receptors all stem from an adult in good health.

The chain carries TRBV5-1 and TRBJ1-2; 7 bases line up with TRBD1. The CDR3 runs to 14 residues. Trimming at V came to 4 bases and at J to 6 bases, leaving 9 bases not matched to a gene. Germline CDR1 is SGHRS and CDR2 is YFSETQ. The CDR3 DNA reads TGCGCCAGCAGCGCCGCAGGGGGAGGGGATGGCTACACCTTC. It codes for CASSAAGGGDGYTF.

The rearrangement links TRBV9 to TRBJ2-1; 10 nucleotides agree with TRBD2. The junction had 15 bases not matched to a gene; V was cut back by 0 bases and J by 9 bases. The CDR3 contains 18 residues. Germline lookup yields CDR1 SGDLS and CDR2 YYNGEE. Here the CDR3 reads CASSVGLAGVNLRVEQFF. The CDR3 DNA sequence: TGTGCCAGCAGCGTAGGGCTAGCGGGAGTCAATCTCAGGGTTGAGCAGTTCTTC.

The chain carries TRBV7-3 and TRBJ2-1; 7 bases line up with TRBD1. The junction had 6 bases not matched to a gene; V was cut back by 5 bases and J by 2 bases. The CDR3 consists of 15 residues. CDR1 and CDR2 (germline): SGHTA, FQGTGA. The CDR3 DNA follows: TGTGCCAGCAGCACCCACAGGGGACCCTACAATGAGCAGTTCTTC. As protein: CASSTHRGPYNEQFF.

The chain is built from TRBV29-1 and TRBJ1-3; 11 bases are a match to TRBD1. CDR3 size: 13 residues. V was pared by 1 base and J by 8 bases, with 1 base of the junction left unmatched. The germline V gene has CDR1 SQVTM and CDR2 ANQGSEA. The chain's CDR3 is CSVEAGQGDTIYF. The CDR3 nucleotides are TGCAGCGTTGAAGCGGGACAGGGGGACACCATATATTTT.

This chain uses TRBV2 with TRBJ2-5; 7 bases match TRBD2. Losses at the gene ends were 4 bases for V and 5 bases for J; bases not matched to a gene: 4. Per germline, CDR1 SNHLY and CDR2 FYNNEI. The CDR3 is 13 residues long. The chain's CDR3 is CASSVAGEETQYF. The DNA of the CDR3 is TGTGCCAGCAGTGTGGCGGGGGAGGAGACCCAGTACTTC.

The rearrangement links TRBV25-1 to TRBJ2-7, with 9 positions matching TRBD2. CDR1 MGHDK and CDR2 SYGVNS come from the germline V gene. V dropped 6 bases and J dropped 2; count of bases not matched to a gene: 2. The CDR3 contains 13 residues. The CDR3 coding sequence is TGTGCCAGCAGGTTAGCGGGAGCCTACGAGCAGTACTTC. It translates to CASRLAGAYEQYF.

The gene calls are TRBV29-1 and TRBJ1-1, with D perhaps matching TRBD1 (6 bases). The CDR3 extends over 10 amino acids. V lost 3 bases and J 11 bases, leaving 10 bases between the germline ends. Germline V CDR1 and CDR2: SQVTM, ANQGSEA. For the CDR3, the DNA is TGCAGCGTTGACACAGGGAGCGCTTTCTTT. This gives the protein CSVDTGSAFF. Full variable domain (outside the CDR3, taken from reference TRBV29-1 and TRBJ1-1): SAVISQKPSRDICQRGTSLTIQCQVDSQVTMMFWYRQQPGQSLTLIATANQGSEATYESGFVIDKFPISRPNLTFSTLTVSNMSPEDSSIYLCSVDTGSAFFGQGTRLTVV.

V gene TRBV4-2 combines with J gene TRBJ1-2, with 8 nucleotides matching TRBD1. J lost 5 bases, V lost 0 bases, and 5 bases had no gene match. Germline V gene sequence: CDR1 LGHNA, CDR2 YNFKEQ. The CDR3 runs to 15 residues. CDR3 coding DNA: TGTGCCAGCAGCCAAGATCTGGGACAGGCTTATGGCTACACCTTC. Protein sequence: CASSQDLGQAYGYTF.

To note about this clone: The sample carries other DNA sequences with the same CDR3. The V call is TRBV5-1, the J call TRBJ2-7; 10 nucleotides agree with TRBD1. CDR1 is SGHRS, CDR2 YFSETQ, per germline. V trimming: 4 bases; J trimming: 7 bases; junction bases outside the gene matches: 11. This CDR3 contains 15 residues. The CDR3 loop is CASSLSGTGVGEQYF. CDR3 DNA sequence: TGCGCCAGCAGCCTTTCCGGGACAGGGGTAGGGGAGCAGTACTTC. The whole variable domain, filled in from reference TRBV5-1 and TRBJ2-7, reads KAGVTQTPRYLIKTRGQQVTLSCSPISGHRSVSWYQQTPGQGLQFLFEYFSETQRNKGNFPGRFSGRQFSNSRSEMNVSTLELGDSALYLCASSLSGTGVGEQYFGPGTRLTVT.

The chain carries TRBV4-2 and TRBJ2-4; 11 bases align to TRBD1. CDR1 LGHNA and CDR2 YNFKEQ come from the germline V gene. CDR3 length: 14 residues. Losses at the gene ends were 8 bases for V and 8 bases for J; bases not matched to a gene: 8. The CDR3 sequence: CASALVGQGDIQYF. CDR3 DNA: TGTGCCAGCGCCCTTGTGGGACAGGGGGACATTCAGTACTTC.

The chain links TRBV5-1 to TRBJ1-3; D perhaps matches TRBD1 (5 bases). The germline gives CDR1 SGHRS, CDR2 YFSETQ. V lost 4 bases and J lost 0, with 11 bases in between. This CDR3 is 15 amino acids long. CDR3 DNA: TGCGCCAGCAGCCGGGACCAGGCCTCTGGAAACACCATATATTTT. It translates to CASSRDQASGNTIYF.

The chain couples TRBV24-1 to TRBJ2-5, with unresolved D. V shed 0 bases and J shed 4 bases, with 11 bases lying between them. The CDR3 has 15 amino acids. The germline V gene encodes CDR1 KGHDR and CDR2 SFDVKD. CDR3 sequence (DNA): TGTGCCACCAGTGATTTGCCGCGGTTGGGAGAGACCCAGTACTTC. It translates to CATSDLPRLGETQYF.

The DNA of the CDR3 is TGTGCCAGCAGTTTAGGGACAGGGGGGTTTACGTACACAGATACGCAGTATTTT. Amino acid sequence: CASSLGTGGFTYTDTQYF. V gene TRBV28 combines with J gene TRBJ2-3, with 11 bases matching TRBD1. The V gene end was trimmed by 2 bases and the J gene end by 2 bases; junction bases not matched to a gene: 9. Germline lookup yields CDR1 MDHEN and CDR2 SYDVKM. This CDR3 spans 18 amino acids. The entire variable domain, with the rest obtained from reference TRBV28 and TRBJ2-3, is as follows: DVKVTQSSRYLVKRTGEKVFLECVQDMDHENMFWYRQDPGLGLRLIYFSYDVKMKEKGDIPEGYSVSREKKERFSLILESASTNQTSMYLCASSLGTGGFTYTDTQYFGPGTRLTVL.

The chain has TRBV18 and TRBJ1-3; D is unresolved. The V gene's germline CDR1 is KGHSH and CDR2 LQKENI. Between the trimmed V and J ends, which lost 2 bases and 4 bases, there was a span of 6 bases. The CDR3 totals 13 residues. CDR3 bases: TGTGCCAGCTCACCATCGAGGGGAAACACCATATATTTT. Translated, it gives CASSPSRGNTIYF. The whole variable domain, remainder taken from reference TRBV18 and TRBJ1-3, is NAGVMQNPRHLVRRRGQEARLRCSPMKGHSHVYWYRQLPEEGLKFMVYLQKENIIDESGMPKERFSAEFPKEGPSILRIQQVVRGDSAAYFCASSPSRGNTIYFGEGSWLTVV.

This clone appeared once. The V and J genes are TRBV14 and TRBJ2-1; TRBD2 matches 7 bases. This CDR3 spans 15 amino acids. Per the germline V gene, CDR1 is SGHDN and CDR2 is FVKESK. J gave up 2 bases and V 4 bases, and 5 bases lay outside the gene matches. As DNA, the CDR3 is TGTGCCAGCAGCCCTAAGCGGGACCCCTACAATGAGCAGTTCTTC. Translated: CASSPKRDPYNEQFF.